This TCR beta chain was captured in a study of beta chain features in type 1 diabetes. General study results and limits: Whether TCRB rearrangement is influenced by HLA type was left unresolved in this analysis.

cDNA synthesis used the whole RNA isolate, giving expressed TCRB sequences. This table comes from immunoSEQ multiplex PCR, and its TCRdb copy is limited to in-frame clones, with some not included. The sample records under 900,000 clones, roughly 17% being singletons. Germline V lookup: CDR1 SGHDT, CDR2 YYEEEE. The CDR3 contains 14 residues. Between the trimmed V and J ends, which lost 3 bases and 5 bases, there was a span of 14 bases. On this clone itself: Its antigen is as yet unknown.

Sequenced: naive CD4+ T cells from blood. The TCR originated in a woman between 18 and 30 years old in good health. The rearrangement joins TRBV5-6 to TRBJ2-5; no definite D call. This CDR3 is CASSSGFSQETQYF. DNA of the CDR3: TGTGCCAGCAGCTCTGGTTTCAGTCAGGAGACCCAGTACTTC. The whole variable domain, remainder taken from reference TRBV5-6 and TRBJ2-5, is DAGVTQSPTHLIKTRGQQVTLRCSPKSGHDTVSWYQQALGQGPQFIFQYYEEEERQRGNFPDRFSGHQFPNYSSELNVNALLLGDSALYLCASSSGFSQETQYFGPGTRLLVL.